The TCR beta chain described here comes from a study of T cell repertoires in cytomegalovirus infection. Turning to this clonotype: Its antigen remains unidentified.

After removal of 5 bases from V and 7 bases from J, the junction contained 7 bases not matched to a gene. This CDR3 spans 14 amino acids. TCRdb processed the reads anew with MiXCR; each CDR3 protein has one entry. This table has a few hundred thousand distinct CDR3 sequences, roughly 43% appearing once. This material consisted of cultured PBMCs, taken from culture after CMV antigen stimulation. The sequence came from a human donor in good health (CMV status not recorded). Some clones in this sample may be carry-over from other donors' samples. This rearrangement joins TRBV12-3 or TRBV12-4 to TRBJ2-1; 8 nucleotides line up with TRBD1. The CDR3, as DNA: TGTGCCAGCAGTCGCAGGGGGCTGTCAAATGAGCAGTTCTTC. The encoded protein is CASSRRGLSNEQFF.